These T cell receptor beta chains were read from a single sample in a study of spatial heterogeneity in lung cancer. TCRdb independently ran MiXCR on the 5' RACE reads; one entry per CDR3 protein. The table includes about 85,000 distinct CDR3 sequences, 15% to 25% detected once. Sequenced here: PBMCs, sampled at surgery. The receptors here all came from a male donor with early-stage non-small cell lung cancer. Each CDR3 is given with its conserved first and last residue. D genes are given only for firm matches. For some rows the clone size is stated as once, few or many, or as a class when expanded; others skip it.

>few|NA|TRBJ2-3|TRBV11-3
TGTGCCAGCAGCCGGGGTGGCTCTAGCACAGATACGCAGTATTTT
CASSRGGSSTDTQYF
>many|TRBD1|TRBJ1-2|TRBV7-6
TGTGCCAGCAGCCCGAGGACAGGGTACTATGGCTACACCTTC
CASSPRTGYYGYTF
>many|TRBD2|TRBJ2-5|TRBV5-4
TGTGCCAGCAGCTTCCCACTAGCGGGGGGGAAAGAGACCCAGTACTTC
CASSFPLAGGKETQYF
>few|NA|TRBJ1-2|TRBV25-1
TGTGCCAGCAGTGAAACAGGGCCTTCTAGGGGCTACACCTTC
CASSETGPSRGYTF
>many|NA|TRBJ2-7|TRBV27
TGTGCCAGCAGTTTATCGATTGGGGGGGAGCAGTACTTC
CASSLSIGGEQYF
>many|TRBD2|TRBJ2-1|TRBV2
TGTGCCAGCAGGCCCGGACTAGCGGGGGCTAGGCAGTTCTTC
CASRPGLAGARQFF
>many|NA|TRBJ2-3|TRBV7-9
TGTGCCAGCAGTAGAGGGGAAACAGATACGCAGTATTTT
CASSRGETDTQYF
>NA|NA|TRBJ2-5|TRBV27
TGTGCCAGCAGTTTTTTGTCCGGGACAACCCAAGAGACCCAGTACTTC
CASSFLSGTTQETQYF
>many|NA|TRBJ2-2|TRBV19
TGTGCCAGTAGTAATCGGGACACCGCGAACACCGGGGAGCTGTTTTTT
CASSNRDTANTGELFF
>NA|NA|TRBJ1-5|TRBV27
TGTGCCAGCAGTTTAAGGCAGGGAGAACAGCCCCAGCATTTT
CASSLRQGEQPQHF
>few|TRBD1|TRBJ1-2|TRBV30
TGTGCCTGGAGAGATTCATTATTCGGGACAGGGGACGACTATGGCTACACCTTC
CAWRDSLFGTGDDYGYTF
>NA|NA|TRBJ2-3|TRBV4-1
TGCGCCAGCAGCCAAGATGAAGCGGGCGACAGGCAGTATTTT
CASSQDEAGDRQYF
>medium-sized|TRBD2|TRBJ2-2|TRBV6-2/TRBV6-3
TGTGCCAGCAGTAAGACTAGCGGGGGACCTATTACCGGGGAGCTGTTTTTT
CASSKTSGGPITGELFF
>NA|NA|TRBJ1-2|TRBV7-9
TGTGCCAGCAGCTTAGGAATAAACTATGGCTACACCTTC
CASSLGINYGYTF
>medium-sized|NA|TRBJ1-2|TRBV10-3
TGTGCCACTTGGGACGCAAACTATGGCTACACCTTC
CATWDANYGYTF
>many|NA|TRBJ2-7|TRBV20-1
TGCAGTGCTAGAGATATCAGGTCGACCTACGAGCAGTACTTC
CSARDIRSTYEQYF
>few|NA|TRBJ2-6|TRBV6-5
TGTGCCAGCAGTTACGGCCGCGGCAGCTCTTTCTCTGGGGCCAACGTCCTGACTTTC
CASSYGRGSSFSGANVLTF
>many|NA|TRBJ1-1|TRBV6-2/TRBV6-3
TGTGCCAGCAGTTACCTGGAGGTGCGGACTGAAGCTTTCTTT
CASSYLEVRTEAFF
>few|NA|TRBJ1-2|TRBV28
TGTGCCAGCAGTATGGTACAGGGCTATGGCTACACCTTC
CASSMVQGYGYTF
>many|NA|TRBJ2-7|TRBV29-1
TGCAGCGTTGTGGTGTCGGGAAACGAGCAGTACTTC
CSVVVSGNEQYF
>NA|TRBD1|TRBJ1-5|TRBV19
TGTGCCAGTAGTCCCCAGGGGGCCCTCAATCAGCCCCAGCATTTT
CASSPQGALNQPQHF
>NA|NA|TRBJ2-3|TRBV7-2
TGTGCCAGCACCACCCCCAGCGGTGCACCCGGGGATACGCAGTATTTT
CASTTPSGAPGDTQYF
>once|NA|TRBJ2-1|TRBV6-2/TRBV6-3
TGTGCCACCAGTTACTCTAGCGTCGTGTCCAATGAGCAGTTCTTC
CATSYSSVVSNEQFF